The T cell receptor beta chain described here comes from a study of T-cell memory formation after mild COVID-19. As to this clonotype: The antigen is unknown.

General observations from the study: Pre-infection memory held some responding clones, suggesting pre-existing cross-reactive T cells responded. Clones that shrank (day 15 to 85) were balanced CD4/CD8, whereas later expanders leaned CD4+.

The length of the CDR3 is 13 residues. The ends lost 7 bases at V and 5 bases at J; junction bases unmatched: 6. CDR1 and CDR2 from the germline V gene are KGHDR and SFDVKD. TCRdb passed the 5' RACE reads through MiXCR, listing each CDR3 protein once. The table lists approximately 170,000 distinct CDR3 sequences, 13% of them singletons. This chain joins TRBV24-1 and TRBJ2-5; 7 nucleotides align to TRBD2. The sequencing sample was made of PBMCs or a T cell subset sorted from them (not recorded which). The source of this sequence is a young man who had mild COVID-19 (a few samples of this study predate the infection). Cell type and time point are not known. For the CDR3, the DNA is TGTGCCACCAGCCAAGCGGGGAGGGAGACCCAGTACTTC. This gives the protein CATSQAGRETQYF.